This T cell receptor (beta chain) is drawn from a study of regulatory T cells in long-lasting Graves disease. The CDR3 consists of 14 residues. Trimming cost V 6 bases and J 5 bases, with 13 bases left between them. The V gene's germline CDR1 is SGHAT and CDR2 FQNNGV. Researchers made TCR beta libraries by using iRepertoire HTBI primers and running Arm-PCR on CDR3 regions. Source study methods: The study identified more than 55 TRBV and 14 to 15 TRBJ segments across samples. In TCRdb, the multiplex PCR reads were re-called with MiXCR into one record per CDR3 protein. The V and J calls were not made by the authors but by TCRdb's processing. This table holds over 350,000 distinct CDR3 sequences, 20% to 25% found once. The sample's time point: persistent/refractory GD, antithyroid drugs over 5 years with positive TRAb. After RNA was extracted from PBMCs, the TCR library was made from it. This clonotype was picked up many times.

The TCR comes from a female donor with Graves disease. The sequenced sample was peripheral blood mononuclear cells (PBMCs), obtained when the disease was refractory, from a patient treated with antithyroid drugs. The chain links TRBV11-2 to TRBJ2-2; D gene ambiguous. CDR3 in amino acids: CASSFQGLTGELFF. CDR3 coding DNA: TGTGCCAGCAGTTTCCAAGGTCTGACCGGGGAGCTGTTTTTT.